The 31 T cell receptor beta chains below were found in one sample sequenced in a study of T cell responses to AZD1222 COVID-19 vaccine. This table comes from immunoSEQ multiplex PCR, and its TCRdb copy is limited to in-frame clones, with some not included. The sample has about 100,000 clones, around nine tenths seen once. Sample: peripheral blood, taken on day 0 of AZD1222 vaccination. Receptors originate from an adult in good health.

This clone came up a few times. The V and J genes are TRBV6-2 or TRBV6-3 and TRBJ2-7; 8 bases match TRBD1. The V segment lost 0 bases and the J segment 3 bases; nucleotides outside the gene matches: 7. Germline CDR1 MNHEY, CDR2 SVGEGT. This CDR3 has 16 residues. CDR3 sequence: CASSYSTQGAVYEQYF. DNA for the CDR3: TGTGCCAGCAGTTACTCCACTCAGGGGGCGGTCTACGAGCAGTACTTC.

The chain combines TRBV10-3 with TRBJ2-7; 9 bases map to TRBD1. The CDR3 extends over 15 amino acids. Germline assignment: CDR1 ENHRY and CDR2 SYGVKD. J gave up 2 bases and V 8 bases, and 10 bases lay outside the gene matches. The CDR3 DNA follows: TGTGCCATCGGGACAGGGACGGGGGGAACCTACGAGCAGTACTTC. It is translated as CAIGTGTGGTYEQYF.

The chain's CDR3 is CASKKSYIYSYEQYF. The CDR3 bases are TGTGCCAGCAAAAAATCATATATTTACTCCTACGAGCAGTACTTC. The V gene is TRBV28, the J gene TRBJ2-7; D is unresolved. Between the trimmed V and J ends, which lost 7 bases and 0 bases, there was a span of 16 bases. There are 15 residues in the CDR3. Per germline, CDR1 MDHEN and CDR2 SYDVKM.

The rearrangement links TRBV7-2 to TRBJ1-1, with a tentative D call TRBD1 (6 bases). The V end lost 4 bases, the J end lost 2 bases, and 14 bases lay between the germline ends. CDR1 is SGHTA and CDR2 is FQGNSA in the germline V gene. CDR3 size: 15 residues. CDR3 sequence (DNA): TGTGCCAGCAGCTCGCTTGGGGGCGGAAACACTGAAGCTTTCTTT. Translating it yields CASSSLGGGNTEAFF.

CDR3 loop: CASSLGQLGTEAFF. DNA for the CDR3: TGCGCCAGCAGCTTGGGACAGTTGGGCACTGAAGCTTTCTTT. This chain joins TRBV5-1 and TRBJ1-1; TRBD1 might be the D (5 bases). V lost 0 bases, J lost 4 bases, and 10 bases lay in between. Per the germline V gene, CDR1 is SGHRS and CDR2 is YFSETQ. The CDR3 consists of 14 residues.

V and J are TRBV27 and TRBJ2-1, with TRBD1 matching 9 bases. From germline, CDR1 is MNHEY and CDR2 SMNVEV (reference sequence). The J segment lost 7 bases and the V segment lost 4 bases, leaving 8 bases of the junction unmatched. This CDR3 is 15 amino acids long. The CDR3 region is CASSSRGTGNNEQFF. The CDR3 DNA sequence: TGTGCCAGCAGTTCAAGGGGGACAGGGAATAATGAGCAGTTCTTC.

The DNA for the CDR3 is TGTGCCAGCAGTGGGGTTGGAAACACCATATATTTT. Encoded protein: CASSGVGNTIYF. This chain links TRBV2 with TRBJ1-3; D unclear. Germline values: CDR1 SNHLY, CDR2 FYNNEI. The CDR3 sequence is 12 residues long. Trimming shortened V by 4 bases and J by 3 bases, and 4 bases separated the two germline ends.

This clone was detected only a few times. V and J are TRBV5-4 and TRBJ2-6, with 9 bases that match TRBD2. The CDR3 has 17 amino acids. Losses at the gene ends were 3 bases for V and 0 bases for J; bases not matched to a gene: 4. The germline V gene has CDR1 SGHNT and CDR2 YYREEE (reference sequence). Written as DNA, the CDR3 is TGTGCCAGCAGCTCCAGCGGGGGGTTCTCTGGGGCCAACGTCCTGACTTTC. Its protein product is CASSSSGGFSGANVLTF.

The chain recombines TRBV4-1 with TRBJ1-2, with TRBD1 matching over 11 bases. Trimming cost V 4 bases and J 6 bases; bases outside gene matches: 7. The CDR3 spans 15 residues. Germline CDR1 MGHRA, CDR2 YSYEKL. The CDR3 reads CASSLGQGAVDGYTF. The DNA of the CDR3 is TGCGCCAGCAGCCTCGGACAGGGGGCGGTTGATGGCTACACCTTC.

The chain carries TRBV13 and TRBJ1-2; tentative D call: TRBD1 (6 bases). Germline CDR1 reads PRHDT; CDR2 reads FYEKMQ (reference sequence). V was clipped by 1 base and J by 6 bases, with 15 bases between them. The CDR3 is 15 amino acids. CDR3 protein: CASSLDPGARDGYTF. The CDR3, as DNA: TGTGCCAGCAGCTTAGACCCGGGGGCGCGGGATGGCTACACCTTC.

The gene calls are TRBV12-3 or TRBV12-4 and TRBJ1-1, with D uncertain. V lost 3 bases and J 6 bases, leaving 11 bases between the germline ends. This CDR3 region has 13 residues. CDR3 sequence (DNA): TGTGCCAGCAGTTTCGGGGTTCGTGCTGAAGCTTTCTTT. This gives the protein CASSFGVRAEAFF.

The CDR3 region has the DNA TGTGCCAGCAGGCACCGATTCGGCGTCGGGAGCAATCAGCCCCAGCATTTT. Its protein is CASRHRFGVGSNQPQHF. The chain couples TRBV2 to TRBJ1-5, with D unclear. CDR3 length: 17 residues. The germline V gene has CDR1 SNHLY and CDR2 FYNNEI. With 6 bases removed from V and 1 base from J, the gap between germline ends came to 19 bases. Drawing the rest from reference TRBV2 and TRBJ1-5, the complete variable domain is EPEVTQTPSHQVTQMGQEVILRCVPISNHLYFYWYRQILGQKVEFLVSFYNNEISEKSEIFDDQFSVERPDGSNFTLKIRSTKLEDSAMYFCASRHRFGVGSNQPQHFGDGTRLSIL.

V gene TRBV4-1 combines with J gene TRBJ1-2, with 9 nucleotides matching TRBD1. Losses at the gene ends were 5 bases for V and 7 bases for J; bases not matched to a gene: 20. Germline loops: CDR1 MGHRA, CDR2 YSYEKL. The CDR3 covers 18 residues. Written as DNA, the CDR3 is TGCGCCAGCAGCTACTCGTTTTTCACAGGGGGCTTTCGCTCTGGCTACACCTTC. Protein sequence: CASSYSFFTGGFRSGYTF.

This rearrangement joins TRBV10-3 to TRBJ1-2; the match to TRBD1 covers 8 bases. This CDR3 is 17 amino acids long. Looked up from germline, CDR1 is ENHRY and CDR2 is SYGVKD. V was pared by 3 bases and J by 7 bases, with 16 bases of the junction left unmatched. The CDR3 nucleotides are TGTGCCATCAGTGACCCCCTCGCTCAGGGGGCGCGGTCTGGCTACACCTTC. This translates into CAISDPLAQGARSGYTF.

The chain is built from TRBV6-5 and TRBJ1-3; D is unclear. Germline assignment: CDR1 MNHEY and CDR2 SVGAGI. This CDR3 spans 14 amino acids. Trimming took off 6 bases at V and 2 bases at J, with 11 bases between the two ends. The CDR3 here is CASRGRPTGNTIYF. The CDR3 DNA is TGTGCCAGCAGAGGGAGACCAACTGGAAACACCATATATTTT.

This rearrangement joins TRBV19 to TRBJ2-3; TRBD1 matches at 9 bases. Germline CDR1 LNHDA, CDR2 SQIVND (reference sequence). V gave up 10 bases and J gave up 0 bases; unmatched junction bases: 5. The CDR3 is 14 amino acids. The CDR3 spells CATQQGASTDTQYF. In DNA form, the CDR3 reads TGTGCCACCCAACAGGGGGCTAGCACAGATACGCAGTATTTT. Full variable domain (remainder filled in from reference TRBV19 and TRBJ2-3): DGGITQSPKYLFRKEGQNVTLSCEQNLNHDAMYWYRQDPGQGLRLIYYSQIVNDFQKGDIAEGYSVSREKKESFPLTVTSAQKNPTAFYLCATQQGASTDTQYFGPGTRLTVL.

The V call is TRBV20-1, the J call TRBJ2-1; no reliable D call. Germline V gene data show CDR1 as DFQATT and CDR2 as SNEGSKA (reference sequence). The CDR3 is 10 residues long. Trimming removed 6 bases at V and 5 bases at J, with 5 bases between. The chain's CDR3 is CSAYDNEQFF. For the CDR3, the DNA is TGCAGTGCCTATGACAATGAGCAGTTCTTC.

The genes are TRBV30 and TRBJ2-7; 10 nucleotides agree with TRBD2. The germline V gene encodes CDR1 GTSNPN and CDR2 SVGIG (reference sequence). J gave up 9 bases and V 0 bases, and 8 bases lay outside the gene matches. The CDR3 runs 14 residues. This CDR3 is CAWSVGLAALRQYF. The CDR3 DNA reads TGTGCCTGGAGTGTCGGACTAGCGGCTTTACGGCAGTACTTC.

The V call is TRBV21-1, the J call TRBJ1-2; the DNA was not used to check the table's D call, TRBD1. TRBV21-1 is designated a pseudogene. The CDR3 sequence is 15 residues long. This CDR3 is CASSKGADPNYGYTF. The CDR3 coding sequence is TGTGCCAGCAGCAAGGGGGCAGACCCTAACTATGGCTACACCTTC.

This rearrangement joins TRBV28 to TRBJ1-6; D ambiguous. Trimming stripped 1 base from V and 8 bases from J, with 9 bases between. CDR3 size: 14 residues. Germline CDR1 MDHEN, CDR2 SYDVKM. The CDR3 reads CASSLSQTYSPLHF. The CDR3 DNA is TGTGCCAGCAGTTTATCACAGACCTATTCACCCCTCCACTTT.

V usage is TRBV6-5 and J usage is TRBJ1-1; 10 nucleotides align to TRBD1. Losses at the gene ends were 4 bases for V and 8 bases for J; bases not matched to a gene: 7. This CDR3 is 14 amino acids long. CDR1 and CDR2 (germline): MNHEY, SVGAGI. The CDR3 bases are TGTGCCAGCAGTTTGACAGGGGGCTCTCCCGAAGCTTTCTTT. This translates into CASSLTGGSPEAFF.

The rearrangement uses TRBV6-5 and TRBJ1-5; possibly TRBD1 for D (6 bases). V dropped 6 bases and J dropped 1 base, with 13 bases sitting between them. CDR3 length: 15 amino acids. Germline values: CDR1 MNHEY, CDR2 SVGAGI. The CDR3 DNA follows: TGTGCCAGCAGGCCACAGGGACAAAGCAATCAGCCCCAGCATTTT. Encoded protein: CASRPQGQSNQPQHF.

CDR3 protein: CASSPSGQGANYGYTF. The CDR3 region has the DNA TGCGCCAGCAGCCCGTCGGGACAGGGAGCTAACTATGGCTACACCTTC. The chain is built from TRBV5-1 and TRBJ1-2; 9 positions agree with TRBD1. V dropped 4 bases and J dropped 0; count of bases not matched to a gene: 7. Germline CDR1 is SGHRS and CDR2 is YFSETQ. The length of the CDR3 is 16 residues.

V gene TRBV3-1 (or the pseudogene TRBV3-2) combines with J gene TRBJ1-2, with TRBD1 matching over 11 bases. Germline CDR1 reads LGHDT; CDR2 reads YNNKEL (reference sequence). The CDR3 loop spans 14 amino acids. J gave up 4 bases and V 3 bases, and 1 base lay outside the gene matches. The CDR3 region has the DNA TGTGCCAGCAGCCAGGACAGGGGGCCCTATGGCTACACCTTC. It codes for CASSQDRGPYGYTF.

The V and J genes are TRBV18 and TRBJ1-6; TRBD1 agrees at 10 bases. This CDR3 is 18 amino acids long. The V segment lost 4 bases and the J segment 7 bases; nucleotides outside the gene matches: 13. Germline CDR1 reads KGHSH; CDR2 reads LQKENI. DNA of the CDR3: TGTGCCAGCTCACTCTACAGTGCGCAGGGACAGGGGAATTCACCCCTCCACTTT. This encodes CASSLYSAQGQGNSPLHF.

In this sample, this clone turned up once. This sequence joins TRBV27 and TRBJ2-5; TRBD1 agrees at 7 bases. The CDR3 contains 13 residues. CDR1 MNHEY and CDR2 SMNVEV come from the germline V gene (reference sequence). The junction had 4 bases not matched to a gene; V was cut back by 5 bases and J by 4 bases. Here the CDR3 reads CASSVPGGETQYF. CDR3 DNA sequence: TGTGCCAGCAGTGTTCCAGGGGGAGAGACCCAGTACTTC.

The chain joins TRBV7-8 to TRBJ1-1; possibly TRBD1 for D (6 bases). The V end was cut by 1 base, the J end by 10 bases, with 16 bases between. CDR1 and CDR2 from the germline V gene are SGHVS and FQNEAQ. There are 14 residues in the CDR3. This CDR3 reads CASSLGTASLRAFF. DNA for the CDR3: TGTGCCAGCAGCTTAGGGACAGCCTCTCTCAGAGCTTTCTTT.

This chain connects TRBV3-1 (or the pseudogene TRBV3-2) to TRBJ2-7; D is tentatively TRBD1 or TRBD2 (5 bases each). Trimming removed 5 bases at V and 2 bases at J, with 13 bases between. Germline V gives CDR1 LGHDT, CDR2 YNNKEL (reference sequence). The CDR3 totals 14 residues. The CDR3 DNA reads as TGTGCCAGCAGCAAGGGGAGCGGTACCTACGAGCAGTACTTC. This translates into CASSKGSGTYEQYF.

This chain connects TRBV27 to TRBJ1-5; D is undetermined. CDR3 length: 14 residues. Germline CDR1 MNHEY, CDR2 SMNVEV (reference sequence). V lost 5 bases, J lost 1 base, and 9 bases lay in between. CDR3 residues: CASSLDGSNQPQHF. DNA of the CDR3: TGTGCCAGCAGTCTGGATGGCAGCAATCAGCCCCAGCATTTT.

This clone was counted a single time. The chain couples TRBV6-2 or TRBV6-3 to TRBJ1-1; no clear D. The CDR3 runs 16 residues. CDR1 is MNHEY and CDR2 is SVGEGT in the germline V gene. The V end was cut by 6 bases, the J end by 0 bases, with 17 bases between. The chain's CDR3 is CASSDPTRGMNTEAFF. In DNA, the CDR3 is TGTGCCAGCAGCGACCCTACCCGGGGTATGAACACTGAAGCTTTCTTT.

This clone was recorded only once. The genes are TRBV5-6 and TRBJ2-2; tentative D call: TRBD1 (6 bases). The CDR3 consists of 14 residues. Between the trimmed V and J ends, which lost 4 bases and 4 bases, there was a span of 11 bases. Germline V lookup: CDR1 SGHDT, CDR2 YYEEEE. DNA for the CDR3: TGTGCCAGCAGCACCGAGGACAGCACCGGGGAGCTGTTTTTT. It is translated as CASSTEDSTGELFF.